Below are 21 T cell receptor beta chains sequenced from a single sample in a study of blood T cells in healthy people across ages (dated by TCRdb to between 2014 and 2016). The library was generated by 5' RACE. The sequencer listed for this sample is Illumina HiSeq 2500. A second PCR of about 7 to 12 cycles was run with a J-beta primer mix and a sample-barcoded 5' primer. Starting from the raw public reads, TCRdb applied fastp trimming at Q25, assembled clones with MiXCR and retained in-frame beta chains. Every entry covers one CDR3 protein and lists the most common genes and DNA from its rows. Across this sample there are hundreds of thousands of distinct CDR3 sequences, with around two fifths seen only once. Jointly, the top ten make up roughly 18% of the sample. The sample was blood. The source is a man in his 60s in good health.

The gene calls are TRBV15 and TRBJ2-1; 7 nucleotides match TRBD1. Trimming removed 6 bases from V and 10 bases from J; junction bases left unmatched: 9. The CDR3 length is 13 residues. The germline gives CDR1 LNHNV, CDR2 YYDKDF (reference sequence). For the CDR3, the DNA is TGTGCCACCAGTGGGACAGTGAGAGGGGAGCAGTTCTTC. Protein product: CATSGTVRGEQFF.

The rearrangement links TRBV6-2 or TRBV6-3 to TRBJ2-3, with a possible D match to TRBD2 (6 bases). This CDR3 is built from 15 residues. Trimming stripped 2 bases from V and 2 bases from J, with 11 bases between. Germline loops: CDR1 MNHEY, CDR2 SVGEGT. CDR3 coding DNA: TGTGCCAGCAGTTACCTTCCGGACTACACAGATACGCAGTATTTT. This gives the protein CASSYLPDYTDTQYF.

This rearrangement joins TRBV28 to TRBJ2-1; TRBD2 agrees at 10 bases. V was pared by 4 bases and J by 1 base, with 4 bases of the junction left unmatched. Germline V gene lookup returns CDR1 MDHEN and CDR2 SYDVKM. The length of the CDR3 is 16 residues. CDR3 nucleotide sequence: TGTGCCAGCAGTTCTAGCGGGGGCCCTTCCTACAATGAGCAGTTCTTC. This gives the protein CASSSSGGPSYNEQFF.

V is TRBV7-6 and J is TRBJ1-1, with a possible D match to TRBD1 (5 bases). The CDR3 is 13 residues long. The V and J ends lost 5 bases and 0 bases respectively, with 7 bases between them. The V gene's germline CDR1 is SGHVS and CDR2 FNYEAQ. CDR3 nucleotides: TGTGCCAGCAGCGCGGACATGAACACTGAAGCTTTCTTT. Its translation: CASSADMNTEAFF.

This clonotype was seen a few times. This sequence joins TRBV6-6 and TRBJ2-7; TRBD2 matches at 12 bases. V was clipped by 5 bases and J by 3 bases; unmatched bases: 8. This CDR3 comprises 16 residues. Germline V gene data show CDR1 as MNHNY and CDR2 as SVGAGI (reference sequence). CDR3 loop: CASSRTTSGGYYEQYF. DNA for the CDR3: TGTGCCAGCAGTCGTACTACTAGCGGGGGGTACTACGAGCAGTACTTC.

The genes are TRBV5-1 and TRBJ2-5; the D gene is possibly TRBD2 (6 bases). The CDR3 consists of 15 residues. Germline values: CDR1 SGHRS, CDR2 YFSETQ. Trimming removed 2 bases from V and 11 bases from J, with 22 bases in between. CDR3 sequence reads: CASSLGGLGVDEQYF. CDR3 bases: TGCGCCAGCAGCTTAGGAGGGCTAGGGGTAGATGAGCAGTACTTC.

This clonotype occurred a few times. The V call is TRBV28, the J call TRBJ2-2, with a possible D match to TRBD1 (6 bases). The CDR3 has 15 amino acids. Between the trimmed V and J ends, which lost 4 bases and 3 bases, there was a span of 12 bases. Germline-derived CDR1 and CDR2 are MDHEN and SYDVKM. CDR3 DNA sequence: TGTGCCAGCAGTTCCCCAGGGGCGTACACCGGGGAGCTGTTTTTT. Amino acid sequence: CASSSPGAYTGELFF. Drawing the rest from reference TRBV28 and TRBJ2-2, the complete variable domain is DVKVTQSSRYLVKRTGEKVFLECVQDMDHENMFWYRQDPGLGLRLIYFSYDVKMKEKGDIPEGYSVSREKKERFSLILESASTNQTSMYLCASSSPGAYTGELFFGEGSRLTVL.

V usage is TRBV6-5 and J usage is TRBJ2-3; 9 bases fit TRBD2. With 0 bases clipped from V and 5 bases from J, the junction kept 6 bases outside the gene matches. CDR3 length equals 16 residues. Germline assignment: CDR1 MNHEY and CDR2 SVGAGI. This chain's CDR3 is CASSYSSRGGKDTQYF. As DNA, the CDR3 is TGTGCCAGCAGTTACTCTTCGCGGGGGGGCAAAGATACGCAGTATTTT.

The chain uses TRBV27 and TRBJ2-7, with 7 positions matching TRBD1. The length of the CDR3 is 13 residues. Trimming at V came to 5 bases and at J to 3 bases, leaving 4 bases not matched to a gene. Germline CDR1 reads MNHEY; CDR2 reads SMNVEV (reference sequence). The CDR3 sequence is CASSPGQRYEQYF. In DNA, the CDR3 is TGTGCCAGCAGTCCGGGACAGCGCTACGAGCAGTACTTC.

Written as DNA, the CDR3 is TGTGCCAGCAGCCAAGAAGGGGGTCGGGCGTCTGGCTACACCTTC. Protein product: CASSQEGGRASGYTF. This chain joins TRBV3-1 and TRBJ1-2, with D possibly being TRBD1 (6 bases). V gave up 0 bases and J gave up 7 bases, with 15 bases separating them. CDR3 length: 15 amino acids. From germline, CDR1 is LGHDT and CDR2 YNNKEL (reference sequence).

The chain recombines TRBV20-1 with TRBJ2-3; 9 positions agree with TRBD2. Looked up from germline, CDR1 is DFQATT and CDR2 is SNEGSKA (reference sequence). The length of the CDR3 is 17 residues. The ends lost 3 bases at V and 5 bases at J; junction bases unmatched: 15. CDR3 sequence: CSARVVGGGAGIDTQYF. For the CDR3, the DNA is TGCAGTGCTAGGGTCGTAGGCGGGGGGGCTGGAATAGATACGCAGTATTTT.

In DNA, the CDR3 is TGTGCCAGCACTGGGGGGGCGACCTTGGAGACCCAGTACTTC. It is translated as CASTGGATLETQYF. The V call is TRBV28, the J call TRBJ2-5, with D possibly matching TRBD2 (7 bases). Germline CDR1 is MDHEN and CDR2 is SYDVKM. This CDR3 is 14 amino acids long. V shed 7 bases and J shed 5 bases, with 17 bases lying between them.

CDR3 region: CASSPTYSADTQYF. For the CDR3, the DNA is TGTGCCAGCAGCCCGACCTACAGTGCAGATACGCAGTATTTT. V gene TRBV11-2 combines with J gene TRBJ2-3; D remains unclear. Trimming stripped 5 bases from V and 4 bases from J, with 13 bases between. The germline gives CDR1 SGHAT, CDR2 FQNNGV. CDR3 size: 14 residues.

This clonotype has more than one count but fewer than ten. The V call is TRBV9, the J call TRBJ2-1; D might be TRBD1 (5 bases). The CDR3 runs to 15 residues. Trimming removed 3 bases from V and 10 bases from J, with 20 bases in between. CDR1 and CDR2 from the germline V gene are SGDLS and YYNGEE. This CDR3 reads CASSATGFMMNEQFF. CDR3 coding DNA: TGTGCCAGCAGCGCAACAGGTTTCATGATGAACGAGCAGTTCTTC.

This clonotype was counted only a few times. This chain connects TRBV5-1 to TRBJ2-3, with TRBD1 identical over 10 bases. CDR1 is SGHRS and CDR2 is YFSETQ in the germline V gene. Trimming took 2 bases from V and 4 from J; bases not matched to a gene: 1. The CDR3 extends over 14 amino acids. CDR3 sequence: CASSFGQGADTQYF. CDR3 coding DNA: TGCGCCAGCAGCTTTGGACAGGGGGCAGATACGCAGTATTTT.

On this clonotype itself: Mismatch with germline at one junction end may stem from a read error. The rearrangement links TRBV4-3 to TRBJ2-6, with a weak D call TRBD2 (6 bases). Germline CDR1 reads LGHNA; CDR2 reads YSLEER. The CDR3 totals 22 residues. CDR3 sequence reads: CASSQDWGPGLPKSSGANVPTF. CDR3 in DNA: TGCGCCAGCAGCCAAGATTGGGGCCCGGGACTTCCGAAGAGCTCTGGGGCCAACGTCCCGACTTTC.

V usage is TRBV5-6 and J usage is TRBJ2-1; unclear D gene. CDR3 length equals 17 residues. Germline assignment: CDR1 SGHDT and CDR2 YYEEEE. V was clipped by 6 bases and J by 2 bases, with 21 bases between them. CDR3 DNA sequence: TGTGCCAGCATCCTACAGAAACCCGATGGGCCCTACAATGAGCAGTTCTTC. Translation: CASILQKPDGPYNEQFF.

The chain employs TRBV4-3 and TRBJ2-2; 10 nucleotides line up with TRBD1. The CDR3 contains 19 residues. The germline V gene has CDR1 LGHNA and CDR2 YSLEER. Trimming cost V 0 bases and J 0 bases; bases outside gene matches: 7. CDR3 nucleotides: TGCGCCAGCAGCCAAGATCAGGACAGGGGGTTAGCGAACACCGGGGAGCTGTTTTTT. Translated, it gives CASSQDQDRGLANTGELFF.

A few counts support this clonotype. The V call is TRBV20-1, the J call TRBJ2-3; 12 bases map to TRBD2. The trim removed 3 bases at V and 2 bases at J, leaving 3 bases unmatched. Germline V gene sequence: CDR1 DFQATT, CDR2 SNEGSKA (reference sequence). There are 15 residues in the CDR3. The CDR3 DNA is TGCAGTGCTAGTGGACTAGCGGGATACACAGATACGCAGTATTTT. Translating it yields CSASGLAGYTDTQYF.

On this clonotype: The germline gene is not matched at one end of the junction; a read error may be the cause. V is TRBV12-3 or TRBV12-4 and J is TRBJ1-6; 8 nucleotides line up with TRBD1. The CDR3 has 16 amino acids. As DNA, the CDR3 is TGTGCCAGCAGCCTTCTCTGGACAGGGTTCGATTCACCCCCCCACTTT. This translates into CASSLLWTGFDSPPHF.

The rearrangement uses TRBV7-9 and TRBJ1-5; no definite D call. Between the trimmed V and J ends, which lost 4 bases and 4 bases, there was a span of 14 bases. This CDR3 comprises 15 residues. Per germline, CDR1 SEHNR and CDR2 FQNEAQ (reference sequence). The CDR3 protein is CASSSITETNQPQHF. In DNA form, the CDR3 reads TGTGCCAGCAGCTCTATCACGGAAACTAATCAGCCCCAGCATTTT.